This T cell receptor (beta chain) was sequenced for a study of blood T cell repertoires in COVID-19 (dated by TCRdb to the early 2020s). At the level of the whole study: Samples covering the acute and convalescent phases of COVID-19 were provided by collaborators in the United States, Italy and Spain. The prospective study material was composed of cDNA or gDNA derived from T cells, B-cell-depleted T cells, or PBMCs. Deeply sampled blood TCRbeta repertoires from subjects exposed to, actively infected with, or recovered from COVID-19 were included in the dataset. The repertoires were released in a freely available public database intended as a resource for research on the immune response to SARS-CoV-2. Samples were obtained from the ongoing ImmuneRACE study (first 160 participants) and from some 1,200 subjects provided by 6 global collaborators. A de-identified subject ID, COVID-19 status, age in years and sex were almost always included in the sample metadata. HLA class I and class II types, where available, came from metadata supplied by the sample provider rather than from assay-based typing. Results the study describes overall, beyond this receptor: The amount of clinical and demographic metadata varied by source and participant and was provided uncurated.

At the junction V is shortened by 4 bases and J by 4 bases; bases outside the gene matches: 4. According to the germline V gene, CDR1 reads SNHLY and CDR2 reads FYNNEI. The CDR3 has 14 amino acids, counting the end cysteine and phenylalanine. CDR3 DNA is the only sequence kept; it has 42 bases, read in frame from the first base. Collaborating institutions collected whole blood in K2EDTA tubes following their own protocols. For TCRbeta analysis, collaborators shipped samples in one of three forms: frozen whole blood, isolated PBMCs, or DNA extracted from either of those sample types. Only one count was recorded for this clone. Its antigen has not been determined. No much larger clone exists at a distance of one base, and base qualities are not known. The immunoSEQ Assay, a bias-controlled multiplex PCR, was used to amplify TCRbeta CDR3 regions from genomic DNA. The authors' pipeline ran thus. The number of nucleated cells in each sample was estimated by amplification of reference gene primers within the assay. To quantify the absolute abundance of each unique TCRbeta CDR3 rearrangement, sequence reads were collapsed and filtered. For each sample, productive Simpson clonality was calculated by taking the square root of Simpson's diversity index across productive rearrangements. TCRdb stores this immuneACCESS table with in-frame sequences only. Part of the clones is absent; in the studies checked, under half of the shortfall reflects unresolved V genes, and no reason is known for the rest. From that table come the V and J calls and clone size; the DNA was used to work out D and trimming. For this sample there are about 120,000 clones; 70% to 85% appear just once. Around 2.3% of the sample is in the top ten clones.

Sequencing used peripheral blood. The clonotype was recovered from a man aged 50 or older with acute or convalescent COVID-19. The chain joins TRBV2 to TRBJ1-5; 7 bases in between match TRBD1. The sequenced DNA: TGTGCCAGCAGTGTAGGCAGGGGGAATCAGCCCCAGCATTTT. This is translated as CASSVGRGNQPQHF. The full variable domain, completed from the reference TRBV2 and TRBJ1-5 proteins outside the CDR3, reads EPEVTQTPSHQVTQMGQEVILRCVPISNHLYFYWYRQILGQKVEFLVSFYNNEISEKSEIFDDQFSVERPDGSNFTLKIRSTKLEDSAMYFCASSVGRGNQPQHFGDGTRLSIL.